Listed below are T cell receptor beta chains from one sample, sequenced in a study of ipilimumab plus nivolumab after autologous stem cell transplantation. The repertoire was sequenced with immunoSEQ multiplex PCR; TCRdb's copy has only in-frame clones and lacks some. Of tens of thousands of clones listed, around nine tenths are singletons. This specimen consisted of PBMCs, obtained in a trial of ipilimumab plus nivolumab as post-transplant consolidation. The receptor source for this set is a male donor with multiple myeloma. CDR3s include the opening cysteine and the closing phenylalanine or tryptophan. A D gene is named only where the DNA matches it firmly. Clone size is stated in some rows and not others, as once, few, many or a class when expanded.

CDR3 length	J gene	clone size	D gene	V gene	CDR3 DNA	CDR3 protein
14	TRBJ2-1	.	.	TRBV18	TGTGCCAGCTCACCAACACGGAGCTACAATGAGCAGTTCTTC	CASSPTRSYNEQFF
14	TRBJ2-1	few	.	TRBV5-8	TGTGCCAGCAGCCGAGGGACCTTTTCCGGTGAGCAGTTCTTC	CASSRGTFSGEQFF
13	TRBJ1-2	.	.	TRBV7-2	TGTGCCAGCAGCTTATGGACGGGGGAGGGCTACACCTTC	CASSLWTGEGYTF
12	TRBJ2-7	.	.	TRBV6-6	TGTGCCAGCAGACCGGCGATGTACGAGCAGTACTTC	CASRPAMYEQYF
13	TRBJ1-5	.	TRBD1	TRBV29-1	TGCAGCGTTGGGGGCACAGGGGATCAGCCCCAGCATTTT	CSVGGTGDQPQHF
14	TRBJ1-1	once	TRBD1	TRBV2	TGTGCCAGCAAACGACAGGGAGTGAACACTGAAGCTTTCTTT	CASKRQGVNTEAFF
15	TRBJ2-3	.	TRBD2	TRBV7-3	TGTGCCAGCGCCTCTAGCGGGGGAGCGAGAGATACGCAGTATTTT	CASASSGGARDTQYF
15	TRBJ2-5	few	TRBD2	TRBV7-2	TGTGCCAGCAGCTTAGCGAGGACTAGCGGGGGGCCCATGTACTTC	CASSLARTSGGPMYF
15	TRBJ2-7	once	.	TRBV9	TGTGCCAGCAGCACCAGGGGGGACCCTTACTACGAGCAGTACTTC	CASSTRGDPYYEQYF
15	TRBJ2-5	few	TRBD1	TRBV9	TGTGCCAGCAGCGCGGGACAGGGGGCGGAAGAGACCCAGTACTTC	CASSAGQGAEETQYF
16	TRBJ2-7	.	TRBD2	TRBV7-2	TGTGCCAGCAGCTTAGGTAGCGGGGGGGCCCCCTACGAGCAGTACTTC	CASSLGSGGAPYEQYF
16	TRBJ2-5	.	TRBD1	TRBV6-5	TGTGCCAGCAGTTACTCGACAGGGGTCAGGCGAGAGACCCAGTACTTC	CASSYSTGVRRETQYF
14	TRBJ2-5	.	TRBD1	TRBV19	TGTGCCAGTAGTGACAGGGGGCGCGAAGAGACCCAGTACTTC	CASSDRGREETQYF
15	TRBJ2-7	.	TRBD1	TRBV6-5	TGTGCCAGCAGCCGGGAGGGGACAGGGGGCTACGAGCAGTACTTC	CASSREGTGGYEQYF
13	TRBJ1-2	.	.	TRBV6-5	TGTGCCAGCAGTTACCATCCCCGATATGGCTACACCTTC	CASSYHPRYGYTF
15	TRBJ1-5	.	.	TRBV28	TGTGCCAGCAGTTTAGAGGGGGGGGGAGGTCAGCCCCAGCATTTT	CASSLEGGGGQPQHF
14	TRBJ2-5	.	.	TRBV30	TGTGCCTGGAGTCACGGACCAAACCAAGAGACCCAGTACTTC	CAWSHGPNQETQYF
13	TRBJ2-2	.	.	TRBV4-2	TGTGCCAGCAGCCAAGATCGCACCGGGGAGCTGTTTTTT	CASSQDRTGELFF
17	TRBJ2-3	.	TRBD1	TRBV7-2	TGTGCCAGCACCATTACGCGGACAGGGGGCTGGGCAGATACGCAGTATTTT	CASTITRTGGWADTQYF
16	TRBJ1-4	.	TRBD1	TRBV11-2	TGTGCCAGCAGCTTCTGGGCCGGGACAGGGGGCAAAAAACTGTTTTTT	CASSFWAGTGGKKLFF
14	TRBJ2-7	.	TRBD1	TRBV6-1	TGTGCCAGCCTCAGGGGGCAGGGCCCCTACGAGCAGTACTTC	CASLRGQGPYEQYF
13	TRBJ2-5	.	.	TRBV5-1	TGCGCCAGCAGCCACGGACAGCAAGAGACCCAGTACTTC	CASSHGQQETQYF
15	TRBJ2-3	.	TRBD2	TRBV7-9	TGTGCCTCGGGCCTGGGACTAGCGATCCAAGATACGCAGTATTTT	CASGLGLAIQDTQYF
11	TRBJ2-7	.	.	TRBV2	TGTGCCAGCACTGGGGGTTACGAGCAGTACTTC	CASTGGYEQYF
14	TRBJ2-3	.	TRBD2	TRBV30	TGTGCCTGGAAGGCTAGCGGATTCTCAGATACGCAGTATTTT	CAWKASGFSDTQYF
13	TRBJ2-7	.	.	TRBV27	TGTGCCAGCAGTTGGGGACGGGTCCGGGAGCAGTACTTC	CASSWGRVREQYF
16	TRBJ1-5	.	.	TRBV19	TGTGCCAGTTCGAGGGCCGGGGTATATAGCAATCAGCCCCAGCATTTT	CASSRAGVYSNQPQHF
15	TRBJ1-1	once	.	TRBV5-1	TGCGCCAGCAGCTCCCAGGGCTCGGGGAACACTGAAGCTTTCTTT	CASSSQGSGNTEAFF
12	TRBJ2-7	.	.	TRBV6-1	TGTGCCAGCAGTGGAACAGGGAGGGAGCAGTACTTC	CASSGTGREQYF
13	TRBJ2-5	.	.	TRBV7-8	TGTGCCAGCAGCCAGAGCGGTAAAGAGACCCAGTACTTC	CASSQSGKETQYF
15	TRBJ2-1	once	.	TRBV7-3	TGTGCCAGCAGCCCAGGCGTCTCCCGGGGGAATGAGCAGTTCTTC	CASSPGVSRGNEQFF
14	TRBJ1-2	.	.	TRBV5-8	TGTGCCAGCAGGGAGGGGACTGCCAACTATGGCTACACCTTC	CASREGTANYGYTF
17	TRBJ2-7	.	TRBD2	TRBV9	TGTGCCAGCAGTGGGTTGGAGGCGGGAGGGCCCTGGGGCGAGCAGTACTTC	CASSGLEAGGPWGEQYF
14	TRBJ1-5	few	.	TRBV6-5	TGTGCCAGCAGGCAGCGGACGGGCAATCAGCCCCAGCATTTT	CASRQRTGNQPQHF